This T cell receptor beta chain was recorded in a study of neurological immune-mediated disorders. Specified time point: longitudinal time-point 1 (baseline). Germline assignment: CDR1 SGHTA and CDR2 FQGNSA. CDR3 length: 13 amino acids. Trimming took 1 base from V and 12 from J, leaving 13 bases between them. Study-wide results and caveats: Patients with HTLV-1-associated myelopathy showed the most TCR clonal expansion. Those with multiple sclerosis showed the least, falling below healthy controls.

The cDNA was generated through 5'RACE incorporating 10-nucleotide random UMIs. A single record per CDR3 protein comes from TCRdb applying MiXCR to the 5' RACE reads. The sample shows tens of thousands of distinct CDR3 sequences, approximately 11% of them seen only once. In its sample, this clonotype was seen many times. The antigen is not known. This clonotype was obtained from a male donor with HTLV-1-associated myelopathy (HAM/TSP). Sequenced sample: PBMCs. The chain uses TRBV7-2 and TRBJ2-1; D gene ambiguous. The CDR3 sequence is CASSLGWGLGQFF. In DNA form, the CDR3 reads TGTGCCAGCAGCTTAGGTTGGGGTCTAGGGCAGTTCTTC.